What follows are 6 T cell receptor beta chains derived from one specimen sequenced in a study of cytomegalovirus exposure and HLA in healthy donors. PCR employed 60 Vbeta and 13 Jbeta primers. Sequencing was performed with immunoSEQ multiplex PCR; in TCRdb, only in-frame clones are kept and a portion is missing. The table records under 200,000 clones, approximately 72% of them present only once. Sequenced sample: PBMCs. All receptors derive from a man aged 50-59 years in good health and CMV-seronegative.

The CDR3 protein is CASMGLLDLNTEAFF. The DNA of the CDR3 is TGTGCCAGCATGGGACTCCTCGACTTGAACACTGAAGCTTTCTTT. The chain joins TRBV2 to TRBJ1-1; a weak D match, TRBD1 (5 bases). The CDR3 consists of 15 residues. Looked up from germline, CDR1 is SNHLY and CDR2 is FYNNEI. V gave up 7 bases and J gave up 0 bases, with 15 bases separating them.

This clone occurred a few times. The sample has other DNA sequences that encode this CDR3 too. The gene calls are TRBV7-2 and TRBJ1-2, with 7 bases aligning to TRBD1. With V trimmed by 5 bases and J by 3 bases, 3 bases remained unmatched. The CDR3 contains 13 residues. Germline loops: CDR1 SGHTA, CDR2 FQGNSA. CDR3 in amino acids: CASSPGQYYGYTF. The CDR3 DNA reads TGTGCCAGCAGCCCGGGACAGTACTATGGCTACACCTTC.

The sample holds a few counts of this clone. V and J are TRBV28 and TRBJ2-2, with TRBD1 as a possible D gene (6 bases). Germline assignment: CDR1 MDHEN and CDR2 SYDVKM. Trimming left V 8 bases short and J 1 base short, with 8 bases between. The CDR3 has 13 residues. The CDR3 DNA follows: TGTGCCAGCCTGGGACAGAACACCGGGGAGCTGTTTTTT. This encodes CASLGQNTGELFF.

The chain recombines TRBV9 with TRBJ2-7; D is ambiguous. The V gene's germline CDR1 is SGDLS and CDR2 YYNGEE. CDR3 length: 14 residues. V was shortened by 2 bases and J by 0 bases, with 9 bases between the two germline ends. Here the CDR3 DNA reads TGTGCCAGCAGCGTCCACGGTGGCTCCTACGAGCAGTACTTC. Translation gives CASSVHGGSYEQYF.

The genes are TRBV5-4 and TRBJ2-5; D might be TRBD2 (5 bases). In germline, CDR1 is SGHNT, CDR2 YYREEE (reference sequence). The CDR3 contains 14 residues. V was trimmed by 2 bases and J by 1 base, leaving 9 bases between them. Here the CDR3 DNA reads TGTGCCAGCAGCTTTGGACTCCGCCAAGAGACCCAGTACTTC. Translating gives CASSFGLRQETQYF. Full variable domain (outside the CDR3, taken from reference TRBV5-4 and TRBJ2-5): ETGVTQSPTHLIKTRGQQVTLRCSSQSGHNTVSWYQQALGQGPQFIFQYYREEENGRGNFPPRFSGLQFPNYSSELNVNALELDDSALYLCASSFGLRQETQYFGPGTRLLVL.

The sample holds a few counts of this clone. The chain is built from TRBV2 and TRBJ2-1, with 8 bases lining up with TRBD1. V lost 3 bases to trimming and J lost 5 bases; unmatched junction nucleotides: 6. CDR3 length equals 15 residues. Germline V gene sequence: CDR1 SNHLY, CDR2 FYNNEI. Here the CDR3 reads CASSDRGRFNNEQFF. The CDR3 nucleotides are TGTGCCAGCAGTGACAGGGGGCGCTTCAACAATGAGCAGTTCTTC.